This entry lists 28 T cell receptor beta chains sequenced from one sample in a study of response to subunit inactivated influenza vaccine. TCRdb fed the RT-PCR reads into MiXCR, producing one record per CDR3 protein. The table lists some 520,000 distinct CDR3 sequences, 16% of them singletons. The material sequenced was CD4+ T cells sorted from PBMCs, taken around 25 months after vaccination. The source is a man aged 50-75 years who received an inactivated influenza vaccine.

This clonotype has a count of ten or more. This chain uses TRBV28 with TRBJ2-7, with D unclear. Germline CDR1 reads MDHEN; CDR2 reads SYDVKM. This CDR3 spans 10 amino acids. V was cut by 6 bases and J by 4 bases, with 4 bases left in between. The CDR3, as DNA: TGTGCCAGCAGGGGGTACGAGCAGTACTTC. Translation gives CASRGYEQYF.

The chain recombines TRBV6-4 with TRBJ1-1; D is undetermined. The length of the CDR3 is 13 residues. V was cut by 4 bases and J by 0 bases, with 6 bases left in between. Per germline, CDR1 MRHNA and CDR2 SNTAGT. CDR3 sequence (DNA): TGTGCCAGCAGTGTCCAGTTGAACACTGAAGCTTTCTTT. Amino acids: CASSVQLNTEAFF.

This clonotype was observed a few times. The CDR3 region has the DNA TGTGCCAGCAGCTCGTTACAGGGATACGAGCAGTACTTC. Translation gives CASSSLQGYEQYF. This chain connects TRBV7-2 to TRBJ2-7; D perhaps matches TRBD1 (6 bases). Germline assignment: CDR1 SGHTA and CDR2 FQGNSA. This CDR3 is 13 amino acids long. The germline V and J ends were trimmed by 4 bases and 4 bases, with 11 bases remaining between them.

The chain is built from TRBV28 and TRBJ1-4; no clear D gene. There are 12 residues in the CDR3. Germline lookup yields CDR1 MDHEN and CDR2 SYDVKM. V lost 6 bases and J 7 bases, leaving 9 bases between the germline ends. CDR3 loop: CASSPYREKLFF. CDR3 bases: TGTGCCAGCAGCCCATACCGTGAAAAACTGTTTTTT.

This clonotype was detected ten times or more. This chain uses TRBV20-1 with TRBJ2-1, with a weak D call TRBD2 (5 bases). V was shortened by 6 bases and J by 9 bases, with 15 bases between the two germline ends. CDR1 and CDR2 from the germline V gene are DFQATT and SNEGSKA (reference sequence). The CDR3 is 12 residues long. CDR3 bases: TGCAGTGCCACGGGCGGACTTTTTGAGCAGTTCTTC. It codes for CSATGGLFEQFF.

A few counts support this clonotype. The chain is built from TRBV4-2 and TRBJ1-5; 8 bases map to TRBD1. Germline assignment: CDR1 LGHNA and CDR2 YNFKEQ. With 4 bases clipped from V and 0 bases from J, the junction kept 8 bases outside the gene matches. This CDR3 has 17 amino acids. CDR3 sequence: CASSLTGTGYSNQPQHF. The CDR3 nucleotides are TGTGCCAGCAGCCTTACCGGGACAGGTTATAGCAATCAGCCCCAGCATTTT.

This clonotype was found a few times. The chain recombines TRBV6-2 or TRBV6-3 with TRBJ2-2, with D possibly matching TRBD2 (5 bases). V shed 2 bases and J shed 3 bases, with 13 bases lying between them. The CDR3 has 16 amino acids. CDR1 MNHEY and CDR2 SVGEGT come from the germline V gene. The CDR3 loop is CASSYLGPGDTGELFF. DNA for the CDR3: TGTGCCAGCAGTTACCTAGGGCCCGGGGACACCGGGGAGCTGTTTTTT.

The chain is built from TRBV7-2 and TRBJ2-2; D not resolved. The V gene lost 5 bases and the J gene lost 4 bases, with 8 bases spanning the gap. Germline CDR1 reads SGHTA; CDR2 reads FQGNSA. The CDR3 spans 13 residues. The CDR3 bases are TGTGCCAGCAGCGCGACCATCACCGGGGAGCTGTTTTTT. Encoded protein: CASSATITGELFF.

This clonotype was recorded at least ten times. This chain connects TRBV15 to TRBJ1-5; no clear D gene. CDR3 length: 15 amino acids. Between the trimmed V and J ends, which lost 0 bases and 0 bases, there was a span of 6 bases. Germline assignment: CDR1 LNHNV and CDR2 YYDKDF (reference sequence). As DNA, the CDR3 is TGTGCCACCAGCAGAGATCCGGGTAGCAATCAGCCCCAGCATTTT. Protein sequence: CATSRDPGSNQPQHF.

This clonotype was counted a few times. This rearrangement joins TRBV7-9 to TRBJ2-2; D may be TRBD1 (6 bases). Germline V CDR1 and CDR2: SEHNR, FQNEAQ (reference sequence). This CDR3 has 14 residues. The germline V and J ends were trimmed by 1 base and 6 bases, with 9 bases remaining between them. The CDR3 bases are TGTGCCAGCAGCTTAGACGCAGGGGCCGGGGAGCTGTTTTTT. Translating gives CASSLDAGAGELFF.

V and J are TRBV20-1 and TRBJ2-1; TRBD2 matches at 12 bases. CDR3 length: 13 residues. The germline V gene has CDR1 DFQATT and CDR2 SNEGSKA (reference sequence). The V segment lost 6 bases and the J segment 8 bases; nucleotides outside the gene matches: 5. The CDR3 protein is CSALAGGVHEQFF. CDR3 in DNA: TGCAGTGCCCTAGCGGGGGGGGTCCATGAGCAGTTCTTC.

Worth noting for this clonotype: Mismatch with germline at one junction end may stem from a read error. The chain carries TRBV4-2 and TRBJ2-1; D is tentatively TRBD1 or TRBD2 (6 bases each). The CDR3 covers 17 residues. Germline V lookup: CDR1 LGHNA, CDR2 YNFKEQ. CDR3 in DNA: TGTGCCAGCAGCCTCCAAGGGGGGCAGGGCACCTACGATGAGCAGTTCTTC. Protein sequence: CASSLQGGQGTYDEQFF.

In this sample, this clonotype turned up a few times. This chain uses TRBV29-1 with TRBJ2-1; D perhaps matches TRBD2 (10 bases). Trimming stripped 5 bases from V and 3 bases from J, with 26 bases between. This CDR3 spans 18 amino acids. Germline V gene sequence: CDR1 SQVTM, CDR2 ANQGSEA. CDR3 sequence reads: CSVKGQGIAGGRYNEQFF. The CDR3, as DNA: TGCAGCGTTAAGGGACAGGGAATAGCGGGAGGCCGCTACAATGAGCAGTTCTTC.

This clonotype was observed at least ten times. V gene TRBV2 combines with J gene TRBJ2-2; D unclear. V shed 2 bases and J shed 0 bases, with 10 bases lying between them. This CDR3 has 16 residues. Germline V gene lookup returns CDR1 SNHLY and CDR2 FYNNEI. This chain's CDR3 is CASSEPQQPNTGELFF. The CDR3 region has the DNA TGTGCCAGCAGTGAACCCCAGCAGCCGAACACCGGGGAGCTGTTTTTT.

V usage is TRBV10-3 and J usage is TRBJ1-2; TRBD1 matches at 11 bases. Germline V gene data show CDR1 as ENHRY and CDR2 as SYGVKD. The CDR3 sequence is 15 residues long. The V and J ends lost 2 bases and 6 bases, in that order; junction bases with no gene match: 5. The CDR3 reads CAISEGTGGADGYTF. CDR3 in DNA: TGTGCCATCAGTGAGGGGACAGGGGGTGCGGATGGCTACACCTTC.

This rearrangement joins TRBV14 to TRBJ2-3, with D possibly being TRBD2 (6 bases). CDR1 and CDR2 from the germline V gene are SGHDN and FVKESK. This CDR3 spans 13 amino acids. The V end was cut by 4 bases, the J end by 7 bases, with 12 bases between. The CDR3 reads CASSPREVYTQYF. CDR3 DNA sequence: TGTGCCAGCAGCCCAAGGGAGGTATATACGCAGTATTTT.

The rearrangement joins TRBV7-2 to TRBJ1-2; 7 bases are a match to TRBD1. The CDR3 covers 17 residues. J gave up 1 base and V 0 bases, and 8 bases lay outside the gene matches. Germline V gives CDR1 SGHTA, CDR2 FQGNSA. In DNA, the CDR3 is TGTGCCAGCAGCTTAGCCGCCGGGACAGCTAATAACTATGGCTACACCTTC. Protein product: CASSLAAGTANNYGYTF.

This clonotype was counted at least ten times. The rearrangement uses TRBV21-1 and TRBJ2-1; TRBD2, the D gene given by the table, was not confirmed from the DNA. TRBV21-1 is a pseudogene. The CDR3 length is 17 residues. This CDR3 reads CASSKSGVADSYNEQFF. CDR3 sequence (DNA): TGTGCCAGCAGCAAAAGTGGAGTAGCGGACTCCTACAATGAGCAGTTCTTC.

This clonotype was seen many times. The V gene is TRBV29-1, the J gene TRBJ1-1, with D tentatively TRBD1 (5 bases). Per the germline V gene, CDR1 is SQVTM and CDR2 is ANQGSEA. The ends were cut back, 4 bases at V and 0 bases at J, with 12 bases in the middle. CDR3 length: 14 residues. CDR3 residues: CSVGAGGLNTEAFF. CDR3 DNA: TGCAGCGTTGGCGCGGGGGGTTTGAACACTGAAGCTTTCTTT.

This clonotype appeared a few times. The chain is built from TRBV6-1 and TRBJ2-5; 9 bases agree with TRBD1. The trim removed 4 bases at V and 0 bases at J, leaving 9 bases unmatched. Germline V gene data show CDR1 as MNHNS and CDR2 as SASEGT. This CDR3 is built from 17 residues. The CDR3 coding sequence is TGTGCCAGCAGTGGAGACCGGGACAGGGTAAACCAAGAGACCCAGTACTTC. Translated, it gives CASSGDRDRVNQETQYF.

CDR3 nucleotides: TGCAGTGCTAGAGACCCAAAAGCGGGCAATGAGCAGTTCTTC. Amino acid sequence: CSARDPKAGNEQFF. The J gene is TRBJ2-1, the V gene TRBV20-1; possible D gene TRBD2, 6 bases. V shed 0 bases and J shed 6 bases, with 12 bases lying between them. Looked up from germline, CDR1 is DFQATT and CDR2 is SNEGSKA (reference sequence). The CDR3 spans 14 residues.

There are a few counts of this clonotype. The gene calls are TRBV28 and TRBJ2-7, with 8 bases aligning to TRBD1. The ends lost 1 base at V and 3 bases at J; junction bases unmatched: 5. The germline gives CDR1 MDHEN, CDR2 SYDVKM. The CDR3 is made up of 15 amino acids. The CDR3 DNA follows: TGTGCCAGCAGTTTATTTAGGACAGGGTTCTACGAGCAGTACTTC. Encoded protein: CASSLFRTGFYEQYF.

CDR3 coding DNA: TGTGCCAGCAGCGCGCACGGATCCGCTAACTATGGCTACACCTTC. It specifies CASSAHGSANYGYTF. The J gene is TRBJ1-2, the V gene TRBV5-4, with no clear D. V dropped 4 bases and J dropped 0 bases, with 13 bases sitting between them. Germline CDR1 and CDR2: SGHNT and YYREEE (reference sequence). The CDR3 spans 15 residues. The variable domain in full, completed from reference TRBV5-4 and TRBJ1-2, reads ETGVTQSPTHLIKTRGQQVTLRCSSQSGHNTVSWYQQALGQGPQFIFQYYREEENGRGNFPPRFSGLQFPNYSSELNVNALELDDSALYLCASSAHGSANYGYTFGSGTRLTVV.

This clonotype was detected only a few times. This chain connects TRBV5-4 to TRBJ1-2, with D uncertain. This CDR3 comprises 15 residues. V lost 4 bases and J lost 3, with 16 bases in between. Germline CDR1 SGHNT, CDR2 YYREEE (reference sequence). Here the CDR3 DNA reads TGTGCCAGCAGCCTCCGGACCCACGGGGACTATGGCTACACCTTC. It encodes CASSLRTHGDYGYTF.

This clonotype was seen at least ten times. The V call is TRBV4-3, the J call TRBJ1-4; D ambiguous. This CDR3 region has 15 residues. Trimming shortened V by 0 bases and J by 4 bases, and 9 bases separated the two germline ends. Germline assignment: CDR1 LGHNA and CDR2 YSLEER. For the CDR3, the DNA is TGCGCCAGCAGCCAAGACGGCCCTCATAATGAAAAACTGTTTTTT. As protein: CASSQDGPHNEKLFF.

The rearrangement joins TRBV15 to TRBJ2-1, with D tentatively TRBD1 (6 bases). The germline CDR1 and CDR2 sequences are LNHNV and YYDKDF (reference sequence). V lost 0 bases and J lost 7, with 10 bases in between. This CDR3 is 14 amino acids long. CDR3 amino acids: CATSREQGENEQFF. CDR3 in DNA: TGTGCCACCAGCAGAGAACAGGGAGAAAATGAGCAGTTCTTC.

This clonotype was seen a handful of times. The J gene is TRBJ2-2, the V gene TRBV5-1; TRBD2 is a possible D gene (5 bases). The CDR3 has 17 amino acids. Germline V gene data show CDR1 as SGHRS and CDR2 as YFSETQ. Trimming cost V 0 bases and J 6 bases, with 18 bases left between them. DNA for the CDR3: TGCGCCAGCAGCTTGGCCCCTGGGAGTTCCATCCCCGGGGAGCTGTTTTTT. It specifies CASSLAPGSSIPGELFF. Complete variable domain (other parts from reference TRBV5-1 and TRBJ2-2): KAGVTQTPRYLIKTRGQQVTLSCSPISGHRSVSWYQQTPGQGLQFLFEYFSETQRNKGNFPGRFSGRQFSNSRSEMNVSTLELGDSALYLCASSLAPGSSIPGELFFGEGSRLTVL.

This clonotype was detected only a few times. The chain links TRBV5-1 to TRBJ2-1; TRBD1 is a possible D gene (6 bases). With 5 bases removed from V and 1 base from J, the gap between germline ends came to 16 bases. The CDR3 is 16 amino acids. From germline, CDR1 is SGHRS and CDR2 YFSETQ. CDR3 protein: CASRPLGANSYNEQFF. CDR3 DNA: TGCGCCAGCAGACCTCTGGGGGCTAATTCCTACAATGAGCAGTTCTTC.